These 20 T cell receptor beta chains were sequenced from one sample in a study of CXCR3-negative and CXCR3-positive naive CD8 T cells. The TRB cDNA libraries were prepared by 5' RACE with UMI labels. Reanalyzing the 5' RACE reads, TCRdb keeps one entry per CDR3 protein, without DNA. The sample holds about 40,000 distinct CDR3 sequences. Sequenced: memory CD8+ T cells from blood. The receptors shown here come from a human donor in good health. Some clones in this sample may be carry-over from other donors' samples.

The chain recombines TRBV5-1 with TRBJ1-1; no DNA is available, so the TRBD1 call from TCRdb remains unchecked. The CDR3 runs 18 residues. The germline V gene has CDR1 SGHRS and CDR2 YFSETQ. The CDR3 spells CASSFHARDREIVTEAFF.

This rearrangement joins TRBV7-6 to TRBJ2-7; lacking DNA, the TRBD2 call made by TCRdb goes unchecked. Germline-derived CDR1 and CDR2 are SGHVS and FNYEAQ. This CDR3 region has 17 residues. CDR3 amino acids: CASSPGMAAASSYEQYF.

The chain recombines TRBV29-1 with TRBJ2-1; there is no DNA to check the TCRdb D call of TRBD2. This CDR3 spans 12 amino acids. The germline gives CDR1 SQVTM, CDR2 ANQGSEA. CDR3 residues: CSVEGLAGGQFF.

The genes are TRBV6-5 and TRBJ2-7. CDR3 size: 15 residues. Germline V gene data show CDR1 as MNHEY and CDR2 as SVGAGI. The CDR3 sequence: CASRASFSSSYEQYF.

This chain links TRBV19 with TRBJ1-2. Germline CDR1 and CDR2: LNHDA and SQIVND (reference sequence). The CDR3 sequence is 13 residues long. The CDR3: CASSTDGRYGYTF. Supplemented by reference TRBV19 and TRBJ1-2, the full variable domain reads DGGITQSPKYLFRKEGQNVTLSCEQNLNHDAMYWYRQDPGQGLRLIYYSQIVNDFQKGDIAEGYSVSREKKESFPLTVTSAQKNPTAFYLCASSTDGRYGYTFGSGTRLTVV.

This chain uses TRBV30 with TRBJ2-5; checking the TCRdb D call of TRBD2 is not possible without DNA. The CDR3 runs 13 residues. Germline-derived CDR1 and CDR2 are GTSNPN and SVGIG (reference sequence). The CDR3 is CAWSEDGRGTQYF.

The V call is TRBV29-1, the J call TRBJ2-2; TCRdb designates TRBD2, a call that cannot be tested without DNA. The CDR3 is 14 residues long. Germline V gives CDR1 SQVTM, CDR2 ANQGSEA. CDR3 sequence: CSVVSPGGGGELFF.

CDR3: CASSLATITGELFF. The chain has TRBV7-9 and TRBJ2-2. The CDR3 consists of 14 residues. Germline lookup yields CDR1 SEHNR and CDR2 FQNEAQ (reference sequence). The full variable domain, its missing parts supplied by reference TRBV7-9 and TRBJ2-2, is DTGVSQNPRHKITKRGQNVTFRCDPISEHNRLYWYRQTLGQGPEFLTYFQNEAQLEKSRLLSDRFSAERPKGSFSTLEIQRTEQGDSAMYLCASSLATITGELFFGEGSRLTVL.

The V and J genes are TRBV7-2 and TRBJ2-5; the D call from TCRdb, TRBD1, cannot be confirmed without DNA. Germline V gene sequence: CDR1 SGHTA, CDR2 FQGNSA. CDR3 length: 14 amino acids. This CDR3 is CASSSYRGKETQYF.

The V call is TRBV20-1, the J call TRBJ2-3; the TCRdb call, TRBD1, lacks DNA for checking. The CDR3 runs to 14 residues. Per germline, CDR1 DFQATT and CDR2 SNEGSKA (reference sequence). CDR3 sequence: CSAYEAGGPDTQYF.

V gene TRBV7-8 combines with J gene TRBJ2-1; TCRdb calls TRBD1, which cannot be checked without DNA. Germline lookup yields CDR1 SGHVS and CDR2 FQNEAQ. This CDR3 is built from 16 residues. This chain's CDR3 is CASSQAGTLINNEQFF.

V usage is TRBV12-3 or TRBV12-4 and J usage is TRBJ1-1; TCRdb selects TRBD1, and the lack of DNA leaves this call unchecked. The CDR3 runs 13 residues. This chain's CDR3 is CASSWNRVAEAFF.

This chain links TRBV12-3 or TRBV12-4 with TRBJ2-1; TCRdb gives TRBD1 as the D gene, but with no DNA this cannot be confirmed. This CDR3 spans 13 amino acids. The chain's CDR3 is CASSLRGYNEQFF.

This sequence joins TRBV4-2 and TRBJ2-7; the D call of TRBD2 rests on TCRdb alone, since no DNA is present to check it. Germline CDR1 LGHNA, CDR2 YNFKEQ. The CDR3 sequence is 15 residues long. The CDR3: CASSRGGVATYEQYF.

The chain is built from TRBV18 and TRBJ2-7; the D call of TRBD1 rests on TCRdb alone, since no DNA is present to check it. The CDR3 has 15 residues. Germline V gene lookup returns CDR1 KGHSH and CDR2 LQKENI. CDR3 sequence: CASSPRDSVWLEQYF. Complete variable domain (other parts from reference TRBV18 and TRBJ2-7): NAGVMQNPRHLVRRRGQEARLRCSPMKGHSHVYWYRQLPEEGLKFMVYLQKENIIDESGMPKERFSAEFPKEGPSILRIQQVVRGDSAAYFCASSPRDSVWLEQYFGPGTRLTVT.

The rearrangement links TRBV2 to TRBJ1-2. The CDR3 sequence is 11 residues long. Germline CDR1 reads SNHLY; CDR2 reads FYNNEI. CDR3 amino acids: CASSGEGGYTF.

The chain uses TRBV11-2 and TRBJ2-5; there is no DNA to check the TCRdb D call of TRBD2. CDR1 is SGHAT, CDR2 FQNNGV, per germline. CDR3 length: 14 amino acids. The CDR3 reads CASSGLAGLETQYF.

The chain uses TRBV20-1 and TRBJ2-7; TCRdb picks TRBD1, but there is no DNA to check that call. The CDR3 totals 13 residues. Germline V gene lookup returns CDR1 DFQATT and CDR2 SNEGSKA (reference sequence). This chain's CDR3 is CSARDREGREQYF.

This chain joins TRBV29-1 and TRBJ2-7; TCRdb names TRBD1, which stays unverified in the absence of DNA. Germline values: CDR1 SQVTM, CDR2 ANQGSEA. CDR3 length: 15 amino acids. CDR3 residues: CSVDVATGDPYEQYF.

V gene TRBV20-1 combines with J gene TRBJ2-5; TCRdb's D gene call, TRBD2, goes unchecked for lack of DNA. The germline V gene encodes CDR1 DFQATT and CDR2 SNEGSKA (reference sequence). This CDR3 is 14 amino acids long. The CDR3 spells CSARLAEGSETQYF.